This TCR beta chain was recovered during a study of monozygotic twins with inflammatory bowel disease. Note on this clonotype: The antigen remains undetermined.

CDR1 is SQVTM and CDR2 is ANQGSEA in the germline V gene. This CDR3 is 12 amino acids long. For each CDR3 protein, TCRdb gives one entry from its re-call of the 5' RACE reads, without DNA. The sample holds more than 75,000 distinct CDR3 sequences. General study points: No separation of different T cell subtypes was possible. Against healthy co-twins, IBD patients had lower TCRbeta diversity (measured by inverse Simpson).

This receptor was identified in a human donor with ulcerative colitis or Crohn's disease, or a healthy co-twin of an affected twin (not recorded which). Source material: blood. V is TRBV29-1 and J is TRBJ1-2. CDR3 protein: CSVEERNYGYTF.